Listed below are T cell receptor beta chains from one sample, sequenced in a study of vaccination and CD4 T cells after COVID-19. Their target antigens are unknown. A single record per CDR3 protein comes from TCRdb applying MiXCR to the PCR reads. The sample yields 15,000 to 20,000 distinct CDR3 sequences, approximately 54% seen once. The sample consisted of CD4+ T cells from blood, cultured in vitro, taken about 7 months after SARS-CoV-2 vaccination. These TCRs come from a human donor who had recovered from COVID-19. The CDR3 runs from the conserved cysteine through the conserved F or W. The order of the fields is J gene, D gene, clone size, CDR3 length, V gene, CDR3 protein, CDR3 DNA. A D gene is named only where the DNA matches it firmly. Size is omitted from some rows. Given values are once, few, many or a class for expanded clones.

>TRBJ2-5|TRBD2|-|13|TRBV6-1
CASRRTSRETQYF
TGTGCCAGCAGAAGGACTAGCCGAGAGACCCAGTACTTC
>TRBJ1-2|-|once|13|TRBV20-1
CSARDGAIYGYTF
TGCAGTGCTAGAGACGGCGCTATCTATGGCTACACCTTC
>TRBJ2-4|-|-|11|TRBV7-2
CASSIRNIQYF
TGTGCCAGCAGCATAAGAAACATTCAGTACTTC
>TRBJ2-1|TRBD2|few|15|TRBV5-1
CASSLVAGGRNEQFF
TGCGCCAGCAGCTTGGTAGCGGGAGGGCGCAATGAGCAGTTCTTC
>TRBJ2-7|-|-|14|TRBV7-9
CASSARTGTYEQYF
TGTGCCAGCAGCGCAAGGACGGGGACCTACGAGCAGTACTTC
>TRBJ2-7|TRBD2|-|15|TRBV19
CASSLGGTYSYEQYF
TGTGCCAGTAGCCTGGGGGGGACCTACTCCTACGAGCAGTACTTC
>TRBJ2-7|TRBD1|-|15|TRBV7-3
CASSPTGQGNHEQYF
TGTGCCAGCAGCCCAACGGGACAGGGAAACCACGAGCAGTACTTC
>TRBJ1-2|-|-|13|TRBV27
CASSLYQGGGYTF
TGTGCCAGCAGTTTGTACCAGGGCGGTGGCTACACCTTC
>TRBJ2-1|-|-|14|TRBV20-1
CSAPDRSSYNEQFF
TGCAGTGCACCCGACAGGAGCTCCTACAATGAGCAGTTCTTC
>TRBJ2-7|-|-|14|TRBV20-1
CSARSDASSYEQYF
TGCAGTGCTAGATCGGACGCGAGCTCCTACGAGCAGTACTTC
>TRBJ2-3|-|-|17|TRBV20-1
CSASYRGLPSITDTQYF
TGCAGTGCTAGTTATCGAGGCCTCCCCTCCATCACAGATACGCAGTATTTT
>TRBJ2-5|TRBD2|-|14|TRBV7-8
CASSLASGIETQYF
TGTGCCAGCAGCTTAGCTAGCGGGATAGAGACCCAGTACTTC
>TRBJ2-7|TRBD2|medium-sized|16|TRBV2
CASTPDLAGGLYEQYF
TGTGCCAGCACCCCAGATCTAGCGGGGGGGCTCTACGAGCAGTACTTC
>TRBJ1-2|-|-|17|TRBV24-1
CATSFLTRDVTFYGYTF
TGTGCCACCAGTTTCCTAACCCGGGACGTAACGTTCTATGGCTACACCTTC
>TRBJ1-1|-|once|14|TRBV29-1
CSVRDPWVNTEAFF
TGCAGCGTTCGAGATCCGTGGGTGAACACTGAAGCTTTCTTT
>TRBJ2-5|-|once|12|TRBV29-1
CSVGQGGETQYF
TGCAGCGTTGGGCAGGGTGGGGAGACCCAGTACTTC
>TRBJ1-1|-|few|16|TRBV7-2
CASSLEGVGGTTEAFF
TGTGCCAGCAGCTTAGAGGGGGTAGGGGGGACCACTGAAGCTTTCTTT
>TRBJ2-1|TRBD2|-|16|TRBV7-6
CASSLGLAGSIGEQFF
TGTGCCAGCAGCTTAGGTCTAGCGGGAAGTATTGGTGAGCAGTTCTTC
>TRBJ2-7|-|-|14|TRBV12-5
CASGIGGASYEQYF
TGTGCTAGTGGTATCGGGGGAGCCTCCTACGAGCAGTACTTC
>TRBJ2-7|-|-|17|TRBV11-3
CASSLALVRGYSYEQYF
TGTGCCAGCAGCTTAGCCCTCGTTCGGGGGTACTCCTACGAGCAGTACTTC
>TRBJ2-7|TRBD2|few|15|TRBV27
CASSLFSSGIYEQYF
TGTGCCAGCAGTTTATTTTCTAGCGGGATCTACGAGCAGTACTTC
>TRBJ2-2|-|-|12|TRBV20-1
CSAPQISGELFF
TGCAGTGCTCCACAGATCAGCGGGGAGCTGTTTTTT
>TRBJ1-2|-|once|13|TRBV20-1
CSARDPSGYGYTF
TGCAGTGCTAGAGATCCAAGCGGCTATGGCTACACCTTC
>TRBJ1-5|TRBD1|few|15|TRBV6-1
CASHYRTGAGQPQHF
TGTGCCAGTCATTACCGGACAGGGGCTGGGCAGCCCCAGCATTTT
>TRBJ2-7|-|-|12|TRBV6-1
CASGTQTYEQYF
TGTGCCAGCGGGACTCAGACCTACGAGCAGTACTTC
>TRBJ1-2|TRBD1|few|12|TRBV20-1
CSARDRLNGYTF
TGCAGTGCTAGGGACAGGCTCAATGGCTACACCTTC
>TRBJ2-5|-|-|14|TRBV10-3
CATKNTSLIETQYF
TGTGCCACCAAGAATACTAGCCTAATAGAGACCCAGTACTTC
>TRBJ2-5|TRBD1|-|15|TRBV7-2
CASSNRGPTQETQYF
TGTGCCAGCAGTAACAGGGGGCCCACCCAAGAGACCCAGTACTTC
>TRBJ2-5|-|few|14|TRBV6-1
CASSRGQFQETQYF
TGTGCCAGCAGTCGCGGACAGTTCCAAGAGACCCAGTACTTC
>TRBJ1-5|TRBD1|-|14|TRBV25-1
CASSEGTGNQPQHF
TGTGCCAGCAGTGAAGGGACAGGCAATCAGCCCCAGCATTTT
>TRBJ2-2|TRBD2|-|14|TRBV7-2
CASTKDLAVGELFF
TGTGCCAGCACAAAAGATCTAGCGGTCGGGGAGCTGTTTTTT
>TRBJ2-7|-|-|14|TRBV18
CASSPVSLSYEQYF
TGTGCCAGCTCACCGGTCAGCCTTTCTTACGAGCAGTACTTC
>TRBJ1-5|TRBD1|-|13|TRBV5-4
CASSGGQDQPQHF
TGTGCCAGCAGCGGGGGACAGGATCAGCCCCAGCATTTT
>TRBJ2-3|-|few|14|TRBV6-7
CASSQPREADTQYF
TGTGCCAGCAGTCAACCGAGGGAGGCAGATACGCAGTATTTT
>TRBJ1-6|-|-|14|TRBV7-9
CASSATGLDSPLHF
TGTGCCAGCAGCGCGACAGGATTGGATTCACCCCTCCACTTT
>TRBJ2-3|-|-|15|TRBV7-3
CASSLGPAGTDTQYF
TGTGCCAGCAGCTTAGGCCCGGCCGGCACAGATACGCAGTATTTT
>TRBJ2-1|TRBD2|-|13|TRBV7-2
CASSFSGRNEQFF
TGTGCCAGCAGCTTTAGCGGGAGGAATGAGCAGTTCTTC
>TRBJ2-1|-|-|15|TRBV4-1
CASSYLIEASNEQFF
TGCGCCAGCAGCTACTTGATCGAGGCGTCCAATGAGCAGTTCTTC
>TRBJ2-6|-|-|15|TRBV6-5
CASSYSSSGANVLTF
TGTGCCAGCAGTTACTCAAGCTCTGGGGCCAACGTCCTGACTTTC
>TRBJ2-5|-|-|15|TRBV7-2
CASSLWSRLGETQYF
TGTGCCAGCAGCTTATGGTCCAGGTTGGGAGAGACCCAGTACTTC
>TRBJ1-3|-|-|15|TRBV20-1
CSARDLQGNGNTIYF
TGCAGTGCTAGAGACCTACAGGGAAACGGAAACACCATATATTTT
>TRBJ1-1|-|few|14|TRBV15
CATSSLQGWSEAFF
TGTGCCACCAGCAGCCTTCAGGGTTGGTCTGAAGCTTTCTTT
>TRBJ2-7|-|few|14|TRBV7-2
CASTRAGGFYEQYF
TGTGCCAGCACCCGAGCCGGCGGGTTCTACGAGCAGTACTTC
>TRBJ1-6|-|-|15|TRBV7-8
CASSYPPGEGSPLHF
TGTGCCAGCAGCTACCCCCCCGGGGAAGGATCACCCCTCCACTTT
>TRBJ2-3|-|-|14|TRBV19
CASSRRGPTDTQYF
TGTGCCAGTAGCCGGAGGGGGCCCACAGATACGCAGTATTTT
>TRBJ1-2|-|-|15|TRBV6-5
CASSYRVSANYGYTF
TGTGCCAGCAGTTACCGGGTCTCGGCTAACTATGGCTACACCTTC